Listed here is a single T cell receptor (beta chain). The target antigen is unknown. PCR amplification relied on 60 Vbeta primers (plus 13 Jbeta primers). This table comes from immunoSEQ multiplex PCR, and its TCRdb copy is limited to in-frame clones, with some not included. The ten most abundant clones cover 1.5% to 2.5% of a sample with around 130,000 clones. This CDR3 contains 14 residues. V dropped 4 bases and J dropped 7; count of bases not matched to a gene: 5. Germline-derived CDR1 and CDR2 are MNHNS and SASEGT. This specimen comes from a study of cytomegalovirus exposure and HLA in healthy donors. Findings and limits, study-wide: A later analysis linked a missense variant in DCLRE1C to the trimming of TCR beta V and J genes.

The sequence was collected from a woman aged 55-69 years in good health and CMV-seronegative. J is TRBJ2-5 and V is TRBV6-1; 11 bases align to TRBD2. Material for sequencing was PBMCs. The CDR3, as DNA: TGTGCCAGCAGTGTCCTAGCGGGGGGAGGGACCCAGTACTTC. Protein sequence: CASSVLAGGGTQYF.